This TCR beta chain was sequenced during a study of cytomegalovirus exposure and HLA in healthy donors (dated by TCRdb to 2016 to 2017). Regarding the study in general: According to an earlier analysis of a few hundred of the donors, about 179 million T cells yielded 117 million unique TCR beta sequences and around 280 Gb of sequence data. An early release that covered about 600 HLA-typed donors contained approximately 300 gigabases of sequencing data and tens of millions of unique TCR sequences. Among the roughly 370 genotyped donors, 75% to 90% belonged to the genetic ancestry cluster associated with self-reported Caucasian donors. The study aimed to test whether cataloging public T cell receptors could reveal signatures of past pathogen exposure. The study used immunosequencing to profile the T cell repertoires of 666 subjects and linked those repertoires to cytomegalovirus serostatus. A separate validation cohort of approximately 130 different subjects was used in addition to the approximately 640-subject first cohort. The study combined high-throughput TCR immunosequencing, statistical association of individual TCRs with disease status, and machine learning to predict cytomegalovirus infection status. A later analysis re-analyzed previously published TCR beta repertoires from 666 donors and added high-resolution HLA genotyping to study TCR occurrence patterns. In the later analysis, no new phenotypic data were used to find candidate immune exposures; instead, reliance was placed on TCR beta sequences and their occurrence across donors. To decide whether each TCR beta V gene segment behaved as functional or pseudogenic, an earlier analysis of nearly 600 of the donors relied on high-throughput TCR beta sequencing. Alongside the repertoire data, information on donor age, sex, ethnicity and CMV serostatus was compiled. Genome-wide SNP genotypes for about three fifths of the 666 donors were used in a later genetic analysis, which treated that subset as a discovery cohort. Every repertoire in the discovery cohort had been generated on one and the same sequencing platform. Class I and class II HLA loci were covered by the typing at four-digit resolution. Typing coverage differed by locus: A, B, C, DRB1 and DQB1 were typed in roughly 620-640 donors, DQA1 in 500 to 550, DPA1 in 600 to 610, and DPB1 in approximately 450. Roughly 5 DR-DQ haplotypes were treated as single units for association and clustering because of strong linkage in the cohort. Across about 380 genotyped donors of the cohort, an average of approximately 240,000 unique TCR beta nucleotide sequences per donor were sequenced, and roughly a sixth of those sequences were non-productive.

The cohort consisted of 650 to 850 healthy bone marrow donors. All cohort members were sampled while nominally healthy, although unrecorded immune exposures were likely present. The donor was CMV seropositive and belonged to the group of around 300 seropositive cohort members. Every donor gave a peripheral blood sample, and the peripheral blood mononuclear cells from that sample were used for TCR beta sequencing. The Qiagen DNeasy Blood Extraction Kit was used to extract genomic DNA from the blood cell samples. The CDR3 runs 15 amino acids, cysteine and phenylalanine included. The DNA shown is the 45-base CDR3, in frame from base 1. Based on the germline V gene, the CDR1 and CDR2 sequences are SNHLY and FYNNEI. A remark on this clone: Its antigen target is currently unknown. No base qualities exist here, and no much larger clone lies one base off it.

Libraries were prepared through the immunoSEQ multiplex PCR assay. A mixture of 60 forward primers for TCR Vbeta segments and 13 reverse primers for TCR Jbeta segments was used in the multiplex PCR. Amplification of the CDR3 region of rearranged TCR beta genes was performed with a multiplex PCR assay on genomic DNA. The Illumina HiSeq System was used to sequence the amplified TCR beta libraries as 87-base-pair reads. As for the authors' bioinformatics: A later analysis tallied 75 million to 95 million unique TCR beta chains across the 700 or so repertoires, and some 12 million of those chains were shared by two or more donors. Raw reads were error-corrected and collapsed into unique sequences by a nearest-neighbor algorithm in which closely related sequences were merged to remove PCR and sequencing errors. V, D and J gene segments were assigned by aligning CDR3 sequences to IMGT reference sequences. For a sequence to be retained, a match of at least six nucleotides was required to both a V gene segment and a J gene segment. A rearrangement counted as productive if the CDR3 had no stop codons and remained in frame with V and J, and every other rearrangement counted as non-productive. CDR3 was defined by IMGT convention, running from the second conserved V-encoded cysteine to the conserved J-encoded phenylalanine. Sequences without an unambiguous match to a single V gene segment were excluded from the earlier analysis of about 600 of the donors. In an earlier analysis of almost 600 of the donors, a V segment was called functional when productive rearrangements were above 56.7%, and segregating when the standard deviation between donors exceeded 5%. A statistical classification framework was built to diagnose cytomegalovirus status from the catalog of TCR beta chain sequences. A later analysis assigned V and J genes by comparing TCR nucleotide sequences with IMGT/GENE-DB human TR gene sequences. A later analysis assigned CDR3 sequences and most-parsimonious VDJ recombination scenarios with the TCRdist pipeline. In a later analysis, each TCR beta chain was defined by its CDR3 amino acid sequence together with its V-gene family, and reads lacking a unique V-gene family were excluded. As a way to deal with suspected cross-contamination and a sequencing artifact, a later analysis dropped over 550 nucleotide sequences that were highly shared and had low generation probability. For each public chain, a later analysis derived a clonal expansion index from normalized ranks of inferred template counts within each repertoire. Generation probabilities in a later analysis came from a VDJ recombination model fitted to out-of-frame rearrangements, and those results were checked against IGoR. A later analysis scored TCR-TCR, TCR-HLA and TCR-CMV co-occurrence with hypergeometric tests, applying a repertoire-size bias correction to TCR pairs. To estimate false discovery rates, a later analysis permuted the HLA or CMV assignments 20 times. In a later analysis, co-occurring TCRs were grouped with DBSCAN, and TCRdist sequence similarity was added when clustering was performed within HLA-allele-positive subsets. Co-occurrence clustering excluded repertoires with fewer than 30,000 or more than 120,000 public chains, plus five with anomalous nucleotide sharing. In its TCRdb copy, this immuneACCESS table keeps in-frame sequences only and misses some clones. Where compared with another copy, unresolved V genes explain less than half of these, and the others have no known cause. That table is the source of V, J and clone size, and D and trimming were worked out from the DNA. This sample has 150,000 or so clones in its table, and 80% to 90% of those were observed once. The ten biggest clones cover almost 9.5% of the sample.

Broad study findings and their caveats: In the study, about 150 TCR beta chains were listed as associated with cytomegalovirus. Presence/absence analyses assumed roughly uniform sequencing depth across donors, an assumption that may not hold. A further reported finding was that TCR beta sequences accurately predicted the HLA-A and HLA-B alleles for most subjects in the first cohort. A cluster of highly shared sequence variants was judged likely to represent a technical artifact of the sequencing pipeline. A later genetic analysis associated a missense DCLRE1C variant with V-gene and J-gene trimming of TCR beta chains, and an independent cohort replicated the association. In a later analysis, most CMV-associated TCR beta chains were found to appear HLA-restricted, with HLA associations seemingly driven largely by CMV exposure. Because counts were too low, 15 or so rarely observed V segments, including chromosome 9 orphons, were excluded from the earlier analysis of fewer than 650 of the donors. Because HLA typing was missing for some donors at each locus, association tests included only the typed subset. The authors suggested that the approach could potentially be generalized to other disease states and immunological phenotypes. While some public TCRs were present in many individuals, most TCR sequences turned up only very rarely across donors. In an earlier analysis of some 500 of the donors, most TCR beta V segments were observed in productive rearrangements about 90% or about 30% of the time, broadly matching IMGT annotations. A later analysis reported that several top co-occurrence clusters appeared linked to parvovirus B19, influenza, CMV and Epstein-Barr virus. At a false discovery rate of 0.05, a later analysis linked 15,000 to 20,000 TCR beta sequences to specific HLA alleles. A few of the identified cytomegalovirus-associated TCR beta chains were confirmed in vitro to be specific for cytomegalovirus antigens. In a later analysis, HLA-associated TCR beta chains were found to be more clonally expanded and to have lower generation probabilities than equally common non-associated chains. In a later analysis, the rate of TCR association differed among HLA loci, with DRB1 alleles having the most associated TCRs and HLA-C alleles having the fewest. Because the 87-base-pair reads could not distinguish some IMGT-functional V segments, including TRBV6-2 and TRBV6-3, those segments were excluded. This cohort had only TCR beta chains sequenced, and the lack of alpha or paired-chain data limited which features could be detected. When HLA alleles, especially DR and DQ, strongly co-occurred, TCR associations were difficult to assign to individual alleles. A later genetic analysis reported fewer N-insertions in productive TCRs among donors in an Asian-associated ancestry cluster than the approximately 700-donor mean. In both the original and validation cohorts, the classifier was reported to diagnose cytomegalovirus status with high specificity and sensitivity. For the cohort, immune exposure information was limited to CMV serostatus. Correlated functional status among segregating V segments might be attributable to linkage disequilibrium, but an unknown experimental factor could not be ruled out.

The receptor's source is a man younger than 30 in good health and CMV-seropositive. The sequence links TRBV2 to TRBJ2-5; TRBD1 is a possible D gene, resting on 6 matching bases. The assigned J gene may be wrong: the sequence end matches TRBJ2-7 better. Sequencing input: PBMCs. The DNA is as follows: TGTGCCAGCAGCCTACAGGGAGACCCCTCCTACGAGCAGTACTTC. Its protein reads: CASSLQGDPSYEQYF.